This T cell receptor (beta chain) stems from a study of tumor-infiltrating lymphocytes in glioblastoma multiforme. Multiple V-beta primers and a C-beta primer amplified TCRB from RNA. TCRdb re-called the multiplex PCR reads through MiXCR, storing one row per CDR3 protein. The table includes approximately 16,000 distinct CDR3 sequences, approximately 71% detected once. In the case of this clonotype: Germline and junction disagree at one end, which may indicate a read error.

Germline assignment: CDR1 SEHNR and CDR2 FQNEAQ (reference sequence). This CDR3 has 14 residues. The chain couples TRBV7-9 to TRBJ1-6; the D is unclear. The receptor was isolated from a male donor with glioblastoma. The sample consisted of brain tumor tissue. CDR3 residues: CASSLRNSYSPLHF. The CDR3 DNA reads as TGTGCCAGTAGCTTAAGGAACAGTTATTCACCCCTCCACTTT.